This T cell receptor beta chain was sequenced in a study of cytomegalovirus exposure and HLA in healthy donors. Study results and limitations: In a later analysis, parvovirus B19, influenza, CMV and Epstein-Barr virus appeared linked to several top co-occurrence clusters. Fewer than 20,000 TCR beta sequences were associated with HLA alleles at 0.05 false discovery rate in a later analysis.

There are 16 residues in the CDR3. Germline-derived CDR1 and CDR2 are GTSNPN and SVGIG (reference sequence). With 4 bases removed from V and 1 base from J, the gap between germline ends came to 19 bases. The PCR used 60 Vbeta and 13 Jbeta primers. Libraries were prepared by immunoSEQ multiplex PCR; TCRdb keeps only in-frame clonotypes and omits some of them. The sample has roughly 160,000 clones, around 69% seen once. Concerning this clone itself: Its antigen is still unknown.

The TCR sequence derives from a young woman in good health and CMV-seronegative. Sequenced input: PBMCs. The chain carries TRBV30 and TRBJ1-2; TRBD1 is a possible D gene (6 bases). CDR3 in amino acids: CAWIKGGGAGNYGYTF. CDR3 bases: TGTGCCTGGATTAAGGGTGGGGGCGCCGGTAACTATGGCTACACCTTC.